The rows below give T cell receptor beta chains drawn from one sample of a study of shared clonotypes between healthy human individuals. The repertoire was sequenced with immunoSEQ multiplex PCR; TCRdb's copy has only in-frame clones and lacks some. The sample records fewer than 1.8 million clones, just under 99% being singletons. Material: naive CD4+ T cells sorted from blood. Source of these receptors: a man younger than 40 in good health. CDR3s include the opening cysteine and the closing phenylalanine or tryptophan. Fields, in order: CDR3 length, V gene, J gene, D gene, clone size, CDR3 DNA, CDR3 protein. A D gene is named only where the DNA matches it firmly. Where a row states a size, it is once, few, many or the class of an expanded clone; other rows omit it.

CDR3 length: 17; V gene: TRBV7-2; J gene: TRBJ2-7; D gene: TRBD2; clone size: once; CDR3 DNA: TGTGCCAGCAGCTTTGGACTAGCGGGAGGTGGCGAGTACGAGCAGTACTTC; CDR3 protein: CASSFGLAGGGEYEQYF
CDR3 length: 15; V gene: TRBV28; J gene: TRBJ1-1; D gene: NA; clone size: NA; CDR3 DNA: TGTGCCAGCAGTTTAATTCGAGGGATGAACACTGAAGCTTTCTTT; CDR3 protein: CASSLIRGMNTEAFF
CDR3 length: 12; V gene: TRBV7-6; J gene: TRBJ2-1; D gene: NA; clone size: NA; CDR3 DNA: TGTGCCAGCAGCTCCCTGCGGGCTGAGCAGTTCTTC; CDR3 protein: CASSSLRAEQFF
CDR3 length: 15; V gene: TRBV2; J gene: TRBJ1-1; D gene: TRBD1; clone size: NA; CDR3 DNA: TGTGCCAGCAGTGAAGCGCGACAGGGGAACACTGAAGCTTTCTTT; CDR3 protein: CASSEARQGNTEAFF
CDR3 length: 15; V gene: TRBV19; J gene: TRBJ2-3; D gene: NA; clone size: NA; CDR3 DNA: TGTGCCAGTAGCTTGACAGTAGGCCCCCCAGATACGCAGTATTTT; CDR3 protein: CASSLTVGPPDTQYF
CDR3 length: 15; V gene: TRBV7-3; J gene: TRBJ2-7; D gene: TRBD2; clone size: NA; CDR3 DNA: TGTGCCAGCAGCTTTCGACTAGCGGGAGGCTACGAGCAGTACTTC; CDR3 protein: CASSFRLAGGYEQYF
CDR3 length: 15; V gene: TRBV27; J gene: TRBJ1-5; D gene: NA; clone size: NA; CDR3 DNA: TGTGCCAGCAGTTCGGGCAGGGCTAGGGATCAGCCCCAGCATTTT; CDR3 protein: CASSSGRARDQPQHF
CDR3 length: 16; V gene: TRBV7-9; J gene: TRBJ1-4; D gene: TRBD1; clone size: NA; CDR3 DNA: TGTGCCAGCAGCCAACAAGGGACAGGGACTAATGAAAAACTGTTTTTT; CDR3 protein: CASSQQGTGTNEKLFF
CDR3 length: 14; V gene: TRBV5-1; J gene: TRBJ2-3; D gene: TRBD2; clone size: NA; CDR3 DNA: TGCGCCAGCAACCTAGCGGGAGCAACAGATACGCAGTATTTT; CDR3 protein: CASNLAGATDTQYF
CDR3 length: 13; V gene: TRBV18; J gene: TRBJ2-6; D gene: NA; clone size: NA; CDR3 DNA: TGTGCCAGCTTAATGTCTGGGGCCAACGTCCTGACTTTC; CDR3 protein: CASLMSGANVLTF
CDR3 length: 14; V gene: TRBV29-1; J gene: TRBJ2-1; D gene: TRBD2; clone size: once; CDR3 DNA: TGCAGCGTTCAGCGGACTAGCGGGAGGGCTGAGCAGTTCTTC; CDR3 protein: CSVQRTSGRAEQFF
CDR3 length: 17; V gene: TRBV5-8; J gene: TRBJ1-5; D gene: NA; clone size: NA; CDR3 DNA: TGTGCCAGCAGATTGACGGACGGTGCCTTTAGCAATCAGCCCCAGCATTTT; CDR3 protein: CASRLTDGAFSNQPQHF
CDR3 length: 15; V gene: TRBV2; J gene: TRBJ2-7; D gene: NA; clone size: once; CDR3 DNA: TGTGCCAGCAGTCAGGGGCCGACTTCCCTCTACGAGCAGTACTTC; CDR3 protein: CASSQGPTSLYEQYF
CDR3 length: 17; V gene: TRBV2; J gene: TRBJ2-1; D gene: TRBD2; clone size: NA; CDR3 DNA: TGTGCCAGCAGTGTGGCTAGCGGGAGCCCGTCCCATGATGAGCAGTTCTTC; CDR3 protein: CASSVASGSPSHDEQFF
CDR3 length: 13; V gene: TRBV6-5; J gene: TRBJ1-1; D gene: NA; clone size: NA; CDR3 DNA: TGTGCCAGCTCTAACCCAGGAGGGGCTGAAGCTTTCTTT; CDR3 protein: CASSNPGGAEAFF
CDR3 length: 15; V gene: TRBV6-6; J gene: TRBJ2-3; D gene: TRBD2; clone size: NA; CDR3 DNA: TGTGCCAGCAGTTCCTTAGCGGGAGGGCCTGTTACGCAGTATTTT; CDR3 protein: CASSSLAGGPVTQYF
CDR3 length: 15; V gene: TRBV6-1; J gene: TRBJ2-4; D gene: NA; clone size: NA; CDR3 DNA: TGTGCCAGCATGATGCTAGCCAACCGGGGGAACATTCAGTACTTC; CDR3 protein: CASMMLANRGNIQYF
CDR3 length: 16; V gene: TRBV27; J gene: TRBJ2-7; D gene: TRBD2; clone size: NA; CDR3 DNA: TGTGCCAGCAGTCTTTCCCAGCGGGAGGGCTCCTACGAGCAGTACTTC; CDR3 protein: CASSLSQREGSYEQYF
CDR3 length: 13; V gene: TRBV29-1; J gene: TRBJ2-1; D gene: TRBD1; clone size: NA; CDR3 DNA: TGCAGCGTCTTTGGGACAGACTACAATGAGCAGTTCTTC; CDR3 protein: CSVFGTDYNEQFF
CDR3 length: 13; V gene: TRBV11-3; J gene: TRBJ2-3; D gene: NA; clone size: NA; CDR3 DNA: TGTGCCAGCAGCTTCCAAACAGTCGATACGCAGTATTTT; CDR3 protein: CASSFQTVDTQYF
CDR3 length: 14; V gene: TRBV9; J gene: TRBJ2-3; D gene: NA; clone size: NA; CDR3 DNA: TGTGCCAGCAGCGTGAGTAGTAAGACAGTTACGCAGTATTTT; CDR3 protein: CASSVSSKTVTQYF
CDR3 length: 13; V gene: TRBV11-2; J gene: TRBJ2-3; D gene: NA; clone size: NA; CDR3 DNA: TGTGCCAGCAGCATTTACAGCACAGATACGCAGTATTTT; CDR3 protein: CASSIYSTDTQYF
CDR3 length: 13; V gene: TRBV5-1; J gene: TRBJ2-5; D gene: NA; clone size: NA; CDR3 DNA: TGCGCCAGCAGCCGGGCGACCCAAGAGACCCAGTACTTC; CDR3 protein: CASSRATQETQYF
CDR3 length: 16; V gene: TRBV19; J gene: TRBJ2-1; D gene: TRBD2; clone size: NA; CDR3 DNA: TGTGCCAGTAGTATAGCGGCTCGGCTAGCGGTAAATGAGCAGTTCTTC; CDR3 protein: CASSIAARLAVNEQFF
CDR3 length: 18; V gene: TRBV7-9; J gene: TRBJ2-7; D gene: NA; clone size: NA; CDR3 DNA: TGTGCCAGCAGCTTAGTACCATTGGGGACTGCCGTGCCCTACGAGCAGTACTTC; CDR3 protein: CASSLVPLGTAVPYEQYF
CDR3 length: 14; V gene: TRBV7-3; J gene: TRBJ2-3; D gene: TRBD1; clone size: NA; CDR3 DNA: TGTGCCAGCAGCTTAACACAGGGGTTGAATACGCAGTATTTT; CDR3 protein: CASSLTQGLNTQYF